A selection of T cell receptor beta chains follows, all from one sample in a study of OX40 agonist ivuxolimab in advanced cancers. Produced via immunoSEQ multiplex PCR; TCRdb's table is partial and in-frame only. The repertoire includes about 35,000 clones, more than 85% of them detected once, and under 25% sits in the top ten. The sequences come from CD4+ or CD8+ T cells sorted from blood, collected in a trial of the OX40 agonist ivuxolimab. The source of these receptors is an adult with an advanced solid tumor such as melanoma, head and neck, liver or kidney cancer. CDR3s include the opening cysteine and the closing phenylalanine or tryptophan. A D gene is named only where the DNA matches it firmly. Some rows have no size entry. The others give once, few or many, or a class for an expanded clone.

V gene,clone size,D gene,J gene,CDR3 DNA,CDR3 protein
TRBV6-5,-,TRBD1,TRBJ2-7,TGTGCCAGCAGGGGACAGGGGGCCGTCTGGGAGCAGTACTTC,CASRGQGAVWEQYF
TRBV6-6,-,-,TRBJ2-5,TGTGCCAGCAGTTCCCGGGGCGGCTGGGAGACCCAGTACTTC,CASSSRGGWETQYF
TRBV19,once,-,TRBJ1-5,TGTGCCAGTAGTATATTACCCCTAGGGAGACCGGCTAGCAATCAGCCCCAGCATTTT,CASSILPLGRPASNQPQHF
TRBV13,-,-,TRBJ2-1,TGTGCCAGCAGCTTTTTGAGCGATGAGCAGTTCTTC,CASSFLSDEQFF
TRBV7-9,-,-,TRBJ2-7,TGTGCCAGCAGCTTAGTCCCGGGCAGCTCCTACGAGCAGTACTTC,CASSLVPGSSYEQYF
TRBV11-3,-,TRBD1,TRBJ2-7,TGTGCCAGCAGCTCCGGGACAGGGATCGAGCAGTACTTC,CASSSGTGIEQYF
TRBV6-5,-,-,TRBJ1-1,TGTGCCAGCAGTTACTCGTTGAACACTGAAGCTTTCTTT,CASSYSLNTEAFF
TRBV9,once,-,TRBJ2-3,TGTGCCAGCAGCGTAGACGGTAGCGACAGCACAGATACGCAGTATTTT,CASSVDGSDSTDTQYF
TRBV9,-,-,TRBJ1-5,TGTGCCAGCAGCGTAGACACTCCTCAGCCCCAGCATTTT,CASSVDTPQPQHF
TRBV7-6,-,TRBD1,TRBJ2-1,TGTGCCAGCAGCTTAGGAACAGGGGGCAATGAGCAGTTCTTC,CASSLGTGGNEQFF
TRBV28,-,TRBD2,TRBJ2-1,TGTGCCAGCAGTTACCGTAGCGGGAGGGCCTCTCCCAATGAGCAGTTCTTC,CASSYRSGRASPNEQFF
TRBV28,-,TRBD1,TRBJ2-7,TGTGCCAGCAGTCCTTACCGGGACAGAGCGCACGAGCAGTACTTC,CASSPYRDRAHEQYF
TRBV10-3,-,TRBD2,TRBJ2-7,TGTGCCACCCTGGGACTAGCGTCCTACGAGCAGTACTTC,CATLGLASYEQYF
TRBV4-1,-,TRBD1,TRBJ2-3,TGCGCCAGCAGCCACCGGACAGGGTCAGATACGCAGTATTTT,CASSHRTGSDTQYF
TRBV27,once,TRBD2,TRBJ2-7,TGTGCCAGCAGTTCTCTAGCGGGGCGGAACGAGCAGTACTTC,CASSSLAGRNEQYF
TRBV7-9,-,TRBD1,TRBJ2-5,TGTGCCAGCAGCGGAGGGACAGGCGAAGAGAGAGAGACCCAGTACTTC,CASSGGTGEERETQYF
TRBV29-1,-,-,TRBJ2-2,TGCAGCGTTGACTTAGCAGCCGGGGAGCTGTTTTTT,CSVDLAAGELFF
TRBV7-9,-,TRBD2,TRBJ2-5,TGTGCCAGCAGCCCGGTTTTGCCTGGGGGGGTTCAAGAGACCCAGTACTTC,CASSPVLPGGVQETQYF
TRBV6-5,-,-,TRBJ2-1,TGTGCCACCTACGCCCCTGGTAATGAGCAGTTCTTC,CATYAPGNEQFF
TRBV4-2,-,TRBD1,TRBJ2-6,TGTGCCAGCCTTAATCTCGACAGGGCCCTAAACTCTGGGGCCAACGTCCTGACTTTC,CASLNLDRALNSGANVLTF
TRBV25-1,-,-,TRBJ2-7,TGTGCCAGCAGCCATATAGGCTACGAGCAGTACTTC,CASSHIGYEQYF
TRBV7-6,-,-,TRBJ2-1,TGTGCCAGCAGCTTTGTGGTGCGCGAGCAGTTCTTC,CASSFVVREQFF
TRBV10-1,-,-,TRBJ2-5,TGCGCCGACGTCTCCGCCGGGGGCTGGAGCCAAGAGACCCAGTACTTC,CADVSAGGWSQETQYF
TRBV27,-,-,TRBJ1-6,TGTGCCAGCAGTTTGATGGGGGGCCGCACCTCCTATAATTCACCCCTCCACTTT,CASSLMGGRTSYNSPLHF
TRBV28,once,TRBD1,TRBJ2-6,TGTGCCAGCAGTTTGATGACAGGGTCGTCTGGGGCCAACGTCCTGACTTTC,CASSLMTGSSGANVLTF
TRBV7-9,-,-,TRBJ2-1,TGTGCCAGCAGCCCCCAAGGCCCTTACAATGAGCAGTTCTTC,CASSPQGPYNEQFF
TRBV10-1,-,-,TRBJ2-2,TGCGCCAGCAGTGAGAGTCTCAGGGGGGAGCTGTTTTTT,CASSESLRGELFF
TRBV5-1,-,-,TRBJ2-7,TGCGCCAGCAGCTTGGAGGGGTATGAGCAGTACTTC,CASSLEGYEQYF